A selection of T cell receptor beta chains follows, all from one sample in a study of CD8 T cells in Susac syndrome. TCRdb reprocessed the immunoSEQ multiplex PCR reads via MiXCR and lists one record per CDR3 protein. The sample has roughly 300,000 distinct CDR3 sequences, about 85% seen once. Sequencing used CD8+ T cells from PBMCs. The receptor source for this set is a human donor with multiple sclerosis. The CDR3 runs from the conserved cysteine through the conserved F or W. A D gene is named only where the DNA matches it firmly. Size is omitted from some rows. Given values are once, few, many or a class for expanded clones.

>TRBV6-1|.|TRBD1|16|TRBJ1-2
CASSEGPGQGITGYTF
TGTGCCAGCAGTGAAGGGCCGGGACAGGGCATTACTGGCTACACCTTC
>TRBV20-1|.|TRBD2|13|TRBJ2-1
CSANSGDHNEQFF
TGCAGTGCTAACAGCGGGGATCACAATGAGCAGTTCTTC
>TRBV6-5|.|.|15|TRBJ1-2
CASSYSTAGGYGYTF
TGTGCCAGCAGTTACTCGACTGCGGGGGGATATGGCTACACCTTC
>TRBV9|.|TRBD2|16|TRBJ2-7
CASSLGLAGETYEQYF
TGTGCCAGCAGCCTGGGACTAGCGGGAGAAACGTACGAGCAGTACTTC
>TRBV6-5|once|TRBD1|12|TRBJ1-1
CASRQGTVEAFF
TGTGCCAGCAGACAAGGGACAGTTGAAGCTTTCTTT
>TRBV27|.|.|15|TRBJ2-7
CASSLSSTPLYEQYF
TGTGCCAGCAGTTTATCGAGTACTCCCTTGTACGAGCAGTACTTC
>TRBV4-1|.|TRBD2|15|TRBJ2-1
CASRPTSHGDNEQFF
TGCGCCAGCAGGCCGACTAGCCATGGAGACAATGAGCAGTTCTTC
>TRBV3-1|.|.|13|TRBJ2-1
CASSQVGYNEQFF
TGTGCCAGCAGCCAGGTCGGATACAATGAGCAGTTCTTC
>TRBV2|.|TRBD2|18|TRBJ2-1
CASSVQLLGGSVYNEQFF
TGTGCCAGCAGTGTCCAACTCCTGGGCGGGAGTGTCTACAATGAGCAGTTCTTC
>TRBV5-5|.|TRBD2|15|TRBJ2-1
CASSSQREVYNEQFF
TGTGCCAGCAGCTCGCAGCGGGAAGTCTACAATGAGCAGTTCTTC
>TRBV7-9|.|TRBD2|16|TRBJ2-2
CASSSSGRAFSRELFF
TGTGCCAGCAGCTCGAGCGGGAGGGCCTTTTCCAGGGAGCTGTTTTTT
>TRBV7-9|.|.|13|TRBJ2-3
CASSLPRTDTQYF
TGTGCCAGCAGCTTACCCCGCACAGATACGCAGTATTTT
>TRBV27|.|TRBD1|14|TRBJ1-3
CASSTGGSGNTIYF
TGTGCCAGCAGTACAGGGGGCTCTGGAAACACCATATATTTT
>TRBV27|.|TRBD1|14|TRBJ2-1
CASSTGQGHNEQFF
TGTGCCAGCAGTACGGGACAGGGTCACAATGAGCAGTTCTTC
>TRBV28|once|.|14|TRBJ2-7
CASSLTGGIHEQYF
TGTGCCAGCAGTCTAACTGGGGGAATTCACGAGCAGTACTTC
>TRBV30|.|.|13|TRBJ1-6
CAWGGDGDSPLHF
TGTGCCTGGGGAGGGGACGGGGATTCACCCCTCCACTTT
>TRBV15|.|.|15|TRBJ1-1
CATSRDRGAGTEAFF
TGTGCCACCAGCAGAGATAGGGGGGCAGGTACTGAAGCTTTCTTT
>TRBV13|.|.|14|TRBJ2-4
CASKGRVAKNIQYF
TGTGCCAGCAAGGGTCGGGTAGCCAAAAACATTCAGTACTTC
>TRBV5-6|.|TRBD2|16|TRBJ2-1
CASSLVTSGRPNEQFF
TGTGCCAGCAGCTTGGTTACTAGCGGGAGGCCAAATGAGCAGTTCTTC
>TRBV7-9|.|.|15|TRBJ1-4
CAVNRAIATNEKLFF
TGTGCGGTTAACAGGGCCATTGCAACTAATGAAAAACTGTTTTTT
>TRBV27|.|TRBD1|17|TRBJ2-3
CASSRHGQGEATDTQYF
TGTGCCAGCAGCCGCCACGGACAGGGGGAGGCCACAGATACGCAGTATTTT
>TRBV5-4|.|.|12|TRBJ2-5
CASSRDEETQYF
TGTGCCAGCAGTCGGGACGAAGAGACCCAGTACTTC
>TRBV5-6|.|.|16|TRBJ1-3
CASSWPPGTEGNTIYF
TGTGCCAGCAGCTGGCCACCGGGAACAGAGGGAAACACCATATATTTT
>TRBV11-2|.|TRBD2|17|TRBJ2-4
CASSPLTSGRARNIQYF
TGTGCCAGCAGCCCCCTAACTAGCGGGAGGGCTAGAAACATTCAGTACTTC
>TRBV9|.|TRBD2|15|TRBJ2-7
CASSPATSGAYEQYF
TGTGCCAGCAGCCCAGCCACTAGCGGGGCCTACGAGCAGTACTTC
>TRBV27|few|.|13|TRBJ2-7
CASSLATSYEQYF
TGTGCCAGCAGTTTAGCCACCTCCTACGAGCAGTACTTC
>TRBV9|.|TRBD1|19|TRBJ2-1
CASSGTGGAERDFYNEQFF
TGTGCCAGCAGCGGAACAGGGGGCGCGGAGCGGGATTTCTACAATGAGCAGTTCTTC
>TRBV7-9|.|.|9|TRBJ2-3
CAGGDTQYF
TGTGCCGGGGGGGATACGCAGTATTTT
>TRBV5-1|.|TRBD2|16|TRBJ2-1
CASSSFLGLAYNEQFF
TGCGCCAGCAGCTCGTTCCTAGGACTAGCCTACAATGAGCAGTTCTTC
>TRBV10-3|.|TRBD2|16|TRBJ2-1
CAISEVWREGIDEQFF
TGTGCCATCAGTGAGGTATGGCGGGAGGGCATAGATGAGCAGTTCTTC
>TRBV7-8|.|.|14|TRBJ1-2
CASSPLTGNYGYTF
TGTGCCAGCAGCCCACTAACAGGGAACTATGGCTACACCTTC
>TRBV15|.|TRBD2|14|TRBJ2-7
CATSRVGRVYEQYF
TGTGCCACCAGCAGAGTAGGGAGGGTCTACGAGCAGTACTTC
>TRBV10-3|.|.|13|TRBJ2-3
CATDTGAADTQYF
TGTGCCACTGACACGGGGGCGGCAGATACGCAGTATTTT
>TRBV29-1|.|TRBD2|16|TRBJ2-1
CSVIGTSGRPYNEQFF
TGCAGCGTTATAGGGACTAGCGGGAGACCTTACAATGAGCAGTTCTTC
>TRBV11-2|few|.|16|TRBJ1-4
CASSLSPQGRNEKLFF
TGTGCCAGCAGCTTAAGTCCCCAGGGCCGGAATGAAAAACTGTTTTTT
>TRBV5-1|.|.|14|TRBJ1-2
CASSLTGRDYGYTF
TGCGCCAGCAGCTTGACCGGACGGGACTATGGCTACACCTTC
>TRBV4-1|.|.|16|TRBJ2-7
CASSQGSGQSSYEQYF
TGCGCCAGCAGCCAGGGATCGGGACAAAGCTCCTACGAGCAGTACTTC
>TRBV5-8|once|.|12|TRBJ2-3
CASSLAMDTQYF
TGTGCCAGCAGCTTAGCGATGGATACGCAGTATTTT
>TRBV5-1|.|.|16|TRBJ2-3
CASSLELNGATDTQYF
TGCGCCAGCAGCCTAGAACTCAATGGGGCCACAGATACGCAGTATTTT
>TRBV12-5|.|.|19|TRBJ2-1
CASGLPTHADREGYNEQFF
TGTGCTAGTGGTTTGCCAACCCACGCGGACAGGGAGGGCTACAATGAGCAGTTCTTC
>TRBV20-1|.|.|14|TRBJ1-1
CSARATGMNTEAFF
TGCAGTGCTAGAGCCACGGGGATGAACACTGAAGCTTTCTTT
>TRBV9|.|.|16|TRBJ2-3
CASSAGTRGNTDTQYF
TGTGCCAGCAGCGCCGGGACTCGGGGGAACACAGATACGCAGTATTTT
>TRBV2|.|.|12|TRBJ1-4
CASSEARRRLFF
TGTGCCAGCAGTGAAGCGCGCCGGAGACTGTTTTTT
>TRBV7-3|.|.|14|TRBJ2-3
CASSPGTHTDTQYF
TGTGCCAGCAGTCCTGGGACACACACAGATACGCAGTATTTT
>TRBV12-3/TRBV12-4|.|.|16|TRBJ1-2
CASSLGPYRANYGYTF
TGTGCCAGCAGTTTAGGGCCCTACAGAGCTAACTATGGCTACACCTTC
>TRBV6-2/TRBV6-3|few|.|12|TRBJ2-1
CASSYPANEQFF
TGTGCCAGCAGTTACCCCGCTAATGAGCAGTTCTTC
>TRBV7-9|.|TRBD1|18|TRBJ1-1
CASSFRSGQGARDTEAFF
TGTGCCAGCAGCTTCAGATCGGGACAGGGGGCGCGGGACACTGAAGCTTTCTTT
>TRBV7-9|.|.|12|TRBJ2-2
CASSASGTELFF
TGTGCCAGCAGCGCCTCCGGTACGGAGCTGTTTTTT
>TRBV13|.|TRBD2|16|TRBJ2-5
CASSEDRAGAQETQYF
TGTGCCAGCAGCGAGGATAGAGCGGGAGCTCAAGAGACCCAGTACTTC
>TRBV7-9|once|.|13|TRBJ2-7
CASSSTLSYEQYF
TGTGCCAGCAGCTCGACGTTGAGCTACGAGCAGTACTTC
>TRBV6-5|.|TRBD1|16|TRBJ2-1
CASSYSRGRAYNEQFF
TGTGCCAGCAGTTATTCCAGGGGGCGCGCCTACAATGAGCAGTTCTTC
>TRBV29-1|.|.|15|TRBJ2-1
CSVDGGWSSYNEQFF
TGCAGCGTTGACGGAGGGTGGAGCTCCTACAATGAGCAGTTCTTC
>TRBV12-3/TRBV12-4|.|TRBD1|18|TRBJ2-4
CASSLLRGQGGTKNIQYF
TGTGCCAGCAGTTTACTCAGGGGACAGGGAGGAACCAAAAACATTCAGTACTTC
>TRBV7-8|few|.|13|TRBJ2-1
CASSLSVTAIQFF
TGTGCCAGCAGCTTATCGGTGACAGCTATTCAGTTCTTC
>TRBV28|.|TRBD1|15|TRBJ1-2
CASSPRTGLRYGYTF
TGTGCCAGCAGTCCTCGGACAGGGCTTCGCTATGGCTACACCTTC
>TRBV9|once|.|14|TRBJ1-5
CASSVGPGVQPQHF
TGTGCCAGCAGCGTAGGTCCAGGGGTTCAGCCCCAGCATTTT
>TRBV27|.|.|16|TRBJ2-7
CASSSSERLAFYEQYF
TGTGCCAGCAGTTCCTCCGAACGACTTGCGTTCTACGAGCAGTACTTC